This passage covers 12 T cell receptor beta chains from one sample sequenced in a study of T cells in Graves' hyperthyroidism and ophthalmopathy. The TCR beta CDR3 regions underwent amplification using RNA transcripts as the source. A set of HTBI primers served as the primers for a first-round RT-PCR of the TCR CDR3. TCRdb itself ran the multiplex PCR reads through MiXCR, one entry per CDR3 protein. The profile shows some 300,000 distinct CDR3 sequences, roughly 18% of them singletons. Sequencing used blood. These receptors were obtained from a man aged 45-65 years with Graves' ophthalmopathy.

This clonotype came up many times. The rearrangement uses TRBV30 and TRBJ1-5, with a possible D match to TRBD1 (5 bases). The germline CDR1 and CDR2 sequences are GTSNPN and SVGIG (reference sequence). The V and J ends lost 2 bases and 6 bases respectively, with 11 bases between them. There are 13 residues in the CDR3. This CDR3 is CAWSRGVLQPQHF. DNA of the CDR3: TGTGCCTGGAGTCGAGGGGTGCTTCAGCCCCAGCATTTT.

The DNA of the CDR3 is TGTGCCAGCAGGGGTAGGAGGGCCAGGGCAGATACGCAGTATTTT. Translated, it gives CASRGRRARADTQYF. The chain combines TRBV6-2 or TRBV6-3 with TRBJ2-3; perhaps TRBD2 as D (6 bases). The V gene lost 6 bases and the J gene lost 4 bases, with 17 bases spanning the gap. Germline values: CDR1 MNHEY, CDR2 SVGEGT. This CDR3 contains 15 residues.

V and J are TRBV5-1 and TRBJ2-5; 8 positions match TRBD2. Germline V gene data show CDR1 as SGHRS and CDR2 as YFSETQ. The CDR3 is 12 residues long. After removal of 5 bases from V and 7 bases from J, the junction contained 4 bases not matched to a gene. DNA of the CDR3: TGCGCCAGCAGACCCAGCGGGAGGACCCAGTACTTC. This encodes CASRPSGRTQYF.

This clonotype was counted ten times or more. The chain links TRBV2 to TRBJ2-7; D ambiguous. CDR3 length equals 13 residues. The V gene's germline CDR1 is SNHLY and CDR2 FYNNEI. The ends were cut back, 4 bases at V and 3 bases at J, with 10 bases in the middle. The CDR3 DNA reads as TGTGCCAGCAGTGGGAGCGAGAACTACGAGCAGTACTTC. Translated: CASSGSENYEQYF.

This clonotype has just a few counts. The chain uses TRBV25-1 and TRBJ2-7, with 9 bases fitting TRBD1. Germline CDR1 is MGHDK and CDR2 is SYGVNS. The V and J ends lost 4 bases and 3 bases, in that order; junction bases with no gene match: 7. This CDR3 has 15 amino acids. The CDR3 loop is CASSVPGQGSYEQYF. The CDR3 nucleotides read TGTGCCAGCAGTGTTCCGGGACAGGGTAGCTACGAGCAGTACTTC.

Ten or more counts support this clonotype. The rearrangement uses TRBV14 and TRBJ2-3; 7 bases match TRBD2. J lost 0 bases, V lost 7 bases, and 7 bases had no gene match. The germline V gene encodes CDR1 SGHDN and CDR2 FVKESK. The CDR3 covers 15 residues. The CDR3 DNA reads TGTGCCAGCAACCTGGGAGGGGCCAGCACAGATACGCAGTATTTT. It specifies CASNLGGASTDTQYF. Drawing the rest from reference TRBV14 and TRBJ2-3, the complete variable domain is EAGVTQFPSHSVIEKGQTVTLRCDPISGHDNLYWYRRVMGKEIKFLLHFVKESKQDESGMPNNRFLAERTGGTYSTLKVQPAELEDSGVYFCASNLGGASTDTQYFGPGTRLTVL.

This clonotype was observed many times. V is TRBV2 and J is TRBJ1-5; 8 bases are shared with TRBD1. This CDR3 is 15 amino acids long. Germline loops: CDR1 SNHLY, CDR2 FYNNEI. V dropped 7 bases and J dropped 3; count of bases not matched to a gene: 8. The CDR3 nucleotides are TGTGCCAGCACCGCGACAGGGGCTTACAATCAGCCCCAGCATTTT. Protein: CASTATGAYNQPQHF. Full variable domain (rest looked up from reference TRBV2 and TRBJ1-5): EPEVTQTPSHQVTQMGQEVILRCVPISNHLYFYWYRQILGQKVEFLVSFYNNEISEKSEIFDDQFSVERPDGSNFTLKIRSTKLEDSAMYFCASTATGAYNQPQHFGDGTRLSIL.

This sequence joins TRBV24-1 and TRBJ2-3; 15 bases line up with TRBD2. CDR1 is KGHDR and CDR2 is SFDVKD in the germline V gene. V gave up 4 bases and J gave up 4 bases; unmatched junction bases: 5. The CDR3 sequence is 17 residues long. CDR3 bases: TGTGCCACCAGTGAAGGACTAGCGGGAGGGGGCGCAGATACGCAGTATTTT. Protein sequence: CATSEGLAGGGADTQYF.

The table lists this clonotype with many counts. The CDR3 nucleotides read TGTGCCAGCAGCTCCACAGGGGAACAGCCCCAGCATTTT. It yields the protein CASSSTGEQPQHF. This chain connects TRBV7-2 to TRBJ1-5; TRBD1 matches 7 bases. The J segment lost 7 bases and the V segment lost 4 bases, leaving 4 bases of the junction unmatched. The V gene's germline CDR1 is SGHTA and CDR2 FQGNSA. The CDR3 is 13 residues long.

The V call is TRBV3-1, the J call TRBJ2-7; TRBD1 matches 7 bases. The germline gives CDR1 LGHDT, CDR2 YNNKEL (reference sequence). Trimming removed 4 bases from V and 2 bases from J; junction bases left unmatched: 5. The CDR3 extends over 14 amino acids. The CDR3 nucleotides read TGTGCCAGCAGCCCGTCGGGACAGACCTACGAGCAGTACTTC. Encoded protein: CASSPSGQTYEQYF.

This clonotype was counted ten times or more. CDR3 bases: TGCGCCAGCAGCCCGGATCTTCAGGTTAACACCGGGGAGCTGTTTTTT. Translation gives CASSPDLQVNTGELFF. The gene calls are TRBV5-1 and TRBJ2-2, with D unresolved. V was shortened by 4 bases and J by 2 bases, with 15 bases between the two germline ends. Germline lookup yields CDR1 SGHRS and CDR2 YFSETQ. CDR3 length: 16 amino acids.

This clonotype showed up just a few times. The chain has TRBV6-1 and TRBJ2-5; D remains ambiguous. The CDR3 consists of 11 residues. Trimming took off 7 bases at V and 4 bases at J, with 7 bases between the two ends. The germline gives CDR1 MNHNS, CDR2 SASEGT. CDR3 DNA: TGTGCCAGCAAGAGTGGAGAGACCCAGTACTTC. Translating gives CASKSGETQYF.